This T cell receptor beta chain derives from a study of blood T cell repertoires in COVID-19. The CDR3 spans 15 residues. Germline assignment: CDR1 MNHEY and CDR2 SVGEGT. The V and J ends lost 4 bases and 0 bases respectively, with 13 bases between them. This clone was picked up a small number of times. The table came from immunoSEQ multiplex PCR; TCRdb's copy has only in-frame clones and leaves some out. The data contain 180,000 or so clones, about 78% of them seen just once; the ten biggest clones take up around 8.9%. This sequence originates from a woman aged 50 to 60 with active or convalescent COVID-19. The gene calls are TRBV6-2 or TRBV6-3 and TRBJ2-7; the D gene is possibly TRBD2 (6 bases). Sequenced material: peripheral blood. The CDR3 DNA reads as TGTGCCAGCAGTTCTCTAGCGATCCACTCCTACGAGCAGTACTTC. It specifies CASSSLAIHSYEQYF.